Presented here are 20 T cell receptor beta chains from one specimen sequenced in a study of blood T cell repertoires in COVID-19. TCRdb keeps only in-frame clones here, not all; method: immunoSEQ multiplex PCR. The data contain approximately 300,000 clones, roughly 91% of them singletons. The sequencing sample was made of peripheral blood. The receptors here all came from a woman aged 30 to 39 with COVID-19, enrolled during active disease.

This clone was counted once. CDR3 sequence: CASSYGARRGQFF. The CDR3 DNA reads as TGTGCCAGCAGTTACGGGGCTCGGCGCGGGCAGTTCTTC. This rearrangement joins TRBV6-2 or TRBV6-3 to TRBJ2-1; weak D call: TRBD1 (5 bases). Deletions cut 2 bases from V and 12 bases from J, with 14 bases between. CDR3 length equals 13 residues. The germline V gene has CDR1 MNHEY and CDR2 SVGEGT.

V and J are TRBV6-5 and TRBJ2-3; 7 bases line up with TRBD2. The J segment lost 2 bases and the V segment lost 2 bases, leaving 4 bases of the junction unmatched. The CDR3 is made up of 15 amino acids. Germline CDR1 is MNHEY and CDR2 is SVGAGI. CDR3 coding DNA: TGTGCCAGCAGTTACACTAGCGCAAACACAGATACGCAGTATTTT. Protein product: CASSYTSANTDTQYF.

The rearrangement joins TRBV7-9 to TRBJ2-3, with D possibly matching TRBD2 (6 bases). Germline CDR1 and CDR2: SEHNR and FQNEAQ (reference sequence). Trimming stripped 8 bases from V and 4 bases from J, with 13 bases between. This CDR3 comprises 13 residues. The CDR3 reads CASRPGGPDTQYF. CDR3 bases: TGTGCCAGCCGGCCCGGGGGTCCAGATACGCAGTATTTT.

The CDR3 DNA is TGCGCCAGCAGCTTGGCCCCTACCTTCGGAGCTTATGGCTACACCTTC. Translating it yields CASSLAPTFGAYGYTF. The chain links TRBV5-1 to TRBJ1-2; D is undetermined. CDR1 and CDR2 (germline): SGHRS, YFSETQ. CDR3 length: 16 residues. V lost 0 bases and J lost 5, with 17 bases in between.

As DNA, the CDR3 is TGTGCCAGCAGCCAAGGGAGGGGCGCCCTCGGAAATGAAAAACTGTTTTTT. Translation: CASSQGRGALGNEKLFF. The chain uses TRBV28 and TRBJ1-4, with D possibly TRBD1 on 5 matching bases. The CDR3 has 17 residues. Germline V gives CDR1 MDHEN, CDR2 SYDVKM. Trimming cost V 6 bases and J 5 bases, with 22 bases left between them.

The chain combines TRBV15 with TRBJ2-2; TRBD1 might be the D (6 bases). The CDR3 length is 18 residues. Per the germline V gene, CDR1 is LNHNV and CDR2 is YYDKDF (reference sequence). The V gene lost 5 bases and the J gene lost 0 bases, with 19 bases spanning the gap. CDR3 sequence reads: CATSSLRRGSANTGELFF. The CDR3 DNA reads as TGTGCCACCAGCTCTCTGCGCAGGGGCTCCGCGAACACCGGGGAGCTGTTTTTT.

Worth noting for this clone: Other DNA sequences within the sample encode an identical CDR3. The gene calls are TRBV27 and TRBJ2-1; 7 bases line up with TRBD2. The germline gives CDR1 MNHEY, CDR2 SMNVEV (reference sequence). The CDR3 contains 13 residues. V was clipped by 2 bases and J by 7 bases; unmatched bases: 2. DNA for the CDR3: TGTGCCAGCAGTTTAGGGGGGGGGAATGAGCAGTTCTTC. Protein sequence: CASSLGGGNEQFF.

This chain uses TRBV18 with TRBJ1-1; 12 bases are a match to TRBD1. Germline V gene data show CDR1 as KGHSH and CDR2 as LQKENI. The CDR3 is 14 residues long. The V segment lost 6 bases and the J segment 10 bases; nucleotides outside the gene matches: 9. This chain's CDR3 is CASSDIRDRGRAFF. For the CDR3, the DNA is TGTGCCAGCTCGGATATCCGGGACAGGGGGCGAGCTTTCTTT.

This CDR3 is CASSSSGTSVNEQFF. In DNA form, the CDR3 reads TGTGCCAGCAGTTCCTCCGGGACTAGCGTTAATGAGCAGTTCTTC. The chain has TRBV11-2 and TRBJ2-1, with 10 positions matching TRBD2. The CDR3 totals 15 residues. The trim removed 6 bases at V and 7 bases at J, leaving 9 bases unmatched. CDR1 is SGHAT and CDR2 is FQNNGV in the germline V gene.

This clone was detected only once. This chain uses TRBV7-2 with TRBJ1-6; the D is unclear. The germline CDR1 and CDR2 sequences are SGHTA and FQGNSA. Trimming took 1 base from V and 19 from J, leaving 23 bases between them. The CDR3 totals 15 residues. The CDR3 region is CASSLGWEGSRRIHF. The CDR3 DNA follows: TGTGCCAGCAGCTTAGGGTGGGAGGGCAGCCGGAGAATACACTTT.

This clone is a singleton in its sample. The chain combines TRBV9 with TRBJ2-7, with D maybe TRBD1 (6 bases). Germline CDR1 reads SGDLS; CDR2 reads YYNGEE. The CDR3 contains 16 residues. Trimming pared 2 bases from V and 5 bases from J, leaving 20 bases between. CDR3 sequence reads: CASSVSGATILNEQYF. The CDR3 region has the DNA TGTGCCAGCAGCGTCTCAGGGGCGACCATACTTAACGAGCAGTACTTC.

The chain is built from TRBV6-1 and TRBJ1-2; a weak D match, TRBD1 (6 bases). The germline CDR1 and CDR2 sequences are MNHNS and SASEGT. Trimming cost V 2 bases and J 8 bases, with 18 bases left between them. The CDR3 sequence is 15 residues long. In DNA form, the CDR3 reads TGTGCCAGCAGTGAATTAGGGCAGGGGCGGCCCGGCTACACCTTC. Amino acids: CASSELGQGRPGYTF.

The chain joins TRBV5-5 to TRBJ1-5; TRBD1 matches 12 bases. CDR3 length equals 15 residues. After removal of 4 bases from V and 6 bases from J, the junction contained 5 bases not matched to a gene. Germline assignment: CDR1 SGHKS and CDR2 YYEKEE (reference sequence). The CDR3 DNA follows: TGTGCCAGCAGCCCCGGGACAGGGGGCTTTCAGCCCCAGCATTTT. Its protein product is CASSPGTGGFQPQHF. Based on the CDR3 plus reference TRBV5-5 and TRBJ1-5, the full variable domain is DAGVTQSPTHLIKTRGQQVTLRCSPISGHKSVSWYQQVLGQGPQFIFQYYEKEERGRGNFPDRFSARQFPNYSSELNVNALLLGDSALYLCASSPGTGGFQPQHFGDGTRLSIL.

The CDR3 DNA is TGCAGCGCCTCTTTAGCCCTGAATCAGCCCCAGCATTTT. Its protein is CSASLALNQPQHF. The V gene is TRBV29-1, the J gene TRBJ1-5; D remains unclear. This CDR3 is 13 amino acids long. Germline assignment: CDR1 SQVTM and CDR2 ANQGSEA. V was shortened by 7 bases and J by 4 bases, with 14 bases between the two germline ends. Based on the CDR3 plus reference TRBV29-1 and TRBJ1-5, the full variable domain is SAVISQKPSRDICQRGTSLTIQCQVDSQVTMMFWYRQQPGQSLTLIATANQGSEATYESGFVIDKFPISRPNLTFSTLTVSNMSPEDSSIYLCSASLALNQPQHFGDGTRLSIL.

This clone was picked up a small number of times. The chain links TRBV18 to TRBJ1-1; TRBD1 matches at 7 bases. CDR1 KGHSH and CDR2 LQKENI come from the germline V gene. The CDR3 is 14 residues long. V trimming: 3 bases; J trimming: 4 bases; junction bases outside the gene matches: 5. CDR3 DNA sequence: TGTGCCAGCTCACCGGCCCAGGGGGGCACTGAAGCTTTCTTT. The encoded protein is CASSPAQGGTEAFF.

The rearrangement links TRBV2 to TRBJ1-6; 9 nucleotides align to TRBD1. This CDR3 has 15 amino acids. The V and J ends lost 6 bases and 10 bases, in that order; junction bases with no gene match: 10. CDR1 and CDR2 (germline): SNHLY, FYNNEI. CDR3 amino acids: CASREQGALRSPLHF. CDR3 bases: TGTGCCAGCAGGGAACAGGGGGCATTAAGATCACCCCTCCACTTT.

The chain links TRBV4-1 to TRBJ1-6; the D gene is possibly TRBD1 (6 bases). This CDR3 comprises 14 residues. V was pared by 4 bases and J by 9 bases, with 13 bases between. From germline, CDR1 is MGHRA and CDR2 YSYEKL. As DNA, the CDR3 is TGCGCCAGCAGCCCACAGGGAACCGGTTCACCCCTCCACTTT. Protein: CASSPQGTGSPLHF.

The rearrangement links TRBV4-2 to TRBJ1-4; D possibly corresponds to TRBD1 (5 bases). Germline assignment: CDR1 LGHNA and CDR2 YNFKEQ. This CDR3 comprises 16 residues. V dropped 1 base and J dropped 11 bases, with 20 bases sitting between them. CDR3 sequence: CASSQVKEAPRGKLFF. The DNA of the CDR3 is TGTGCCAGCAGCCAAGTCAAGGAGGCCCCTCGGGGGAAACTGTTTTTT.

The rearrangement uses TRBV6-5 and TRBJ2-7; 9 positions match TRBD2. J lost 5 bases, V lost 4 bases, and 9 bases had no gene match. Germline CDR1 MNHEY, CDR2 SVGAGI. The CDR3 spans 15 residues. CDR3 sequence: CASSSFSGGRNEQYF. DNA for the CDR3: TGTGCCAGCAGTTCCTTTAGCGGGGGAAGGAACGAGCAGTACTTC.

This chain joins TRBV7-2 and TRBJ1-6; 9 nucleotides agree with TRBD1. This CDR3 contains 15 residues. Trimming cost V 3 bases and J 10 bases; bases outside gene matches: 7. The germline CDR1 and CDR2 sequences are SGHTA and FQGNSA. The CDR3 sequence is CASSFPGQGKSPLHF. CDR3 sequence (DNA): TGTGCCAGCAGCTTTCCGGGACAGGGAAAATCACCCCTCCACTTT.